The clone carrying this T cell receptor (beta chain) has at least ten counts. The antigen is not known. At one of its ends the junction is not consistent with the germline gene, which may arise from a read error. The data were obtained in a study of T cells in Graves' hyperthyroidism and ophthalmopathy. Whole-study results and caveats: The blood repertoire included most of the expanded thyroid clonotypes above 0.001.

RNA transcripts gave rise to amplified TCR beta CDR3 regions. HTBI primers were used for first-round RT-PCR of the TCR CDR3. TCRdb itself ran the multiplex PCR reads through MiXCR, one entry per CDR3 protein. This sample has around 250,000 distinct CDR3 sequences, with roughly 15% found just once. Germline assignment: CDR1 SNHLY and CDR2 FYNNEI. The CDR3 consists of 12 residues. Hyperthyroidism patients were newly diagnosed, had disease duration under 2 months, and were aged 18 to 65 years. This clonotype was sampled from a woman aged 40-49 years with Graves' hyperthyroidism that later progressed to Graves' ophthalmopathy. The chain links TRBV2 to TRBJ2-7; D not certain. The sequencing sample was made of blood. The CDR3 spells CASREAGSEQYF. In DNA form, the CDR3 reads TGTGCCAGCAGAGAAGCTGGCAGCGAGCAGTACTTC. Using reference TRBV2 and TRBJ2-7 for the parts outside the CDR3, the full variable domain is EPEVTQTPSHQVTQMGQEVILRCVPISNHLYFYWYRQILGQKVEFLVSFYNNEISEKSEIFDDQFSVERPDGSNFTLKIRSTKLEDSAMYFCASREAGSEQYFGPGTRLTVT.